This T cell receptor beta chain was identified during a study of CD8 T cells in ankylosing spondylitis. Losses at the gene ends were 5 bases for V and 8 bases for J; bases not matched to a gene: 4. CDR3 size: 14 residues. CDR1 and CDR2 from the germline V gene are SGHVS and FNYEAQ. TCRdb recomputed calls from the 5' RACE reads with MiXCR, one row per CDR3 protein. The sample carries approximately 100,000 distinct CDR3 sequences, about 7.7% recorded once. The sample holds many counts of this clonotype. The sequence derives from a male donor with ankylosing spondylitis or in good health (not recorded which). The chain is built from TRBV7-6 and TRBJ2-1, with 12 bases aligning to TRBD1. The sequenced sample was blood, either unsorted or a sorted T cell fraction (not recorded which). The chain's CDR3 is CASSLGQGAYEQFF. CDR3 nucleotide sequence: TGTGCCAGCAGCCTGGGACAGGGGGCTTATGAGCAGTTCTTC.